Detailed here is one T cell receptor (beta chain). The sample belongs to a study of blood T cell repertoires in COVID-19. Trimming removed 0 bases from V and 4 bases from J; junction bases left unmatched: 22. This CDR3 is 22 amino acids long. Germline CDR1 and CDR2: SGHTA and FQGTGA. The data were produced by immunoSEQ multiplex PCR, yet TCRdb's version contains in-frame clones alone and is incomplete. The sample consists of 250,000 to 350,000 clones, 88% of them appearing once. The gene calls are TRBV7-3 and TRBJ1-5; 9 bases agree with TRBD1. This receptor was obtained from a woman between 55 and 75 years old in a cohort exposed to, infected with or recovered from COVID-19 (not recorded which). The specimen was PBMCs or T cells enriched from blood (not recorded which). The CDR3 is CASSLTGGQGLLKGLRNQPQHF. The DNA for the CDR3 is TGTGCCAGCAGCTTAACTGGGGGACAGGGTTTGTTAAAGGGTTTGAGAAATCAGCCCCAGCATTTT. Based on the CDR3 plus reference TRBV7-3 and TRBJ1-5, the full variable domain is GAGVSQTPSNKVTEKGKYVELRCDPISGHTALYWYRQSLGQGPEFLIYFQGTGAADDSGLPNDRFFAVRPEGSVSTLKIQRTERGDSAVYLCASSLTGGQGLLKGLRNQPQHFGDGTRLSIL.